These 20 T cell receptor beta chains share one sample of origin, sequenced in a study of CD8+CD57+ T cells in acquired aplastic anemia. According to the study, genomic DNA was the template for TCR beta VDJ and CDR3 profiling. MiXCR, applied by TCRdb to the reads, yields one record per CDR3 protein. The sample lists under 200,000 distinct CDR3 sequences, more than 45% occurring once. By flow cytometry, patients selected for sequencing had shown an expansion of CD8+CD57+ cells. Sequencing used sorted CD4+, CD8+, or CD8+CD57+ T cells (not recorded which) from PBMCs. The receptor source for this set is a human donor with aplastic anemia.

This clonotype was seen a few times. The CDR3 region is CAISPGHEYGYTF. CDR3 sequence (DNA): TGTGCCATCAGTCCAGGACACGAATACGGCTACACCTTC. This rearrangement joins TRBV10-3 to TRBJ1-2; D may be TRBD1 (5 bases). The CDR3 is 13 residues long. Germline V gives CDR1 ENHRY, CDR2 SYGVKD. Trimming left V 5 bases short and J 8 bases short, with 15 bases between.

At least ten counts were recorded for this clonotype. The rearrangement links TRBV20-1 to TRBJ2-1, with D possibly matching TRBD1 (6 bases). Looked up from germline, CDR1 is DFQATT and CDR2 is SNEGSKA (reference sequence). This CDR3 is 13 amino acids long. Trimming took 5 bases from V and 6 from J, leaving 14 bases between them. The CDR3 is CSASPGAANEQFF. CDR3 in DNA: TGCAGTGCTTCCCCAGGGGCCGCCAATGAGCAGTTCTTC.

The gene calls are TRBV12-3 or TRBV12-4 and TRBJ1-1; D is unresolved. Trimming left V 0 bases short and J 1 base short, with 3 bases between. CDR3 length: 13 residues. The CDR3 protein is CASSLARNTEAFF. DNA for the CDR3: TGTGCCAGCAGTTTAGCGAGGAACACTGAAGCTTTCTTT.

In its sample, this clonotype was seen once. The chain carries TRBV7-9 and TRBJ1-2; D unclear. The CDR3 is made up of 11 amino acids. Germline loops: CDR1 SEHNR, CDR2 FQNEAQ (reference sequence). The DNA of the CDR3 is TGTGCTGCCTCCAGTTACTATGGCTACACCTTC. This gives the protein CAASSYYGYTF.

This chain joins TRBV20-1 and TRBJ2-7, with D perhaps matching TRBD1 (6 bases). Trimming took off 3 bases at V and 6 bases at J, with 12 bases between the two ends. The length of the CDR3 is 12 residues. Germline assignment: CDR1 DFQATT and CDR2 SNEGSKA (reference sequence). DNA for the CDR3: TGCAGTGCTAGGAAACAGGGCTCCGAGCAGTACTTC. Its protein product is CSARKQGSEQYF.

This clonotype came up many times. The V call is TRBV12-3 or TRBV12-4, the J call TRBJ1-6; 9 bases line up with TRBD1. With V trimmed by 2 bases and J by 7 bases, 3 bases remained unmatched. The length of the CDR3 is 15 residues. CDR3 sequence: CASSLNRGLNSPLHF. CDR3 sequence (DNA): TGTGCCAGCAGTTTAAACAGGGGGCTAAATTCACCCCTCCACTTT.

V and J are TRBV10-1 and TRBJ1-2, with 7 bases identical to TRBD1. Looked up from germline, CDR1 is WNHNN and CDR2 is SYGVQD (reference sequence). The CDR3 totals 13 residues. Germline trimming cut 4 bases from V and 8 bases from J; bases unmatched to any gene: 7. The CDR3 DNA is TGCGCCAGCAGTGGTGGGACAGTGGAAGGCTACACCTTC. Amino acid sequence: CASSGGTVEGYTF.

V gene TRBV20-1 combines with J gene TRBJ2-5; D not resolved. The V gene lost 6 bases and the J gene lost 0 bases, with 11 bases spanning the gap. CDR1 DFQATT and CDR2 SNEGSKA come from the germline V gene (reference sequence). The CDR3 is 13 amino acids. The CDR3 loop reads CSAEGRDQETQYF. In nucleotides, the CDR3 is TGCAGTGCCGAAGGACGGGACCAAGAGACCCAGTACTTC.

The chain employs TRBV24-1 and TRBJ2-2, with TRBD2 matching over 10 bases. Germline loops: CDR1 KGHDR, CDR2 SFDVKD. This CDR3 has 15 residues. Trimming took 3 bases from V and 10 from J; bases not matched to a gene: 7. DNA of the CDR3: TGTGCCACCAGTGATGCCGTAGCGGGAGGCGAGGAGCTGTTTTTT. This sequence encodes CATSDAVAGGEELFF.

The J gene is TRBJ1-2, the V gene TRBV20-1, with a possible D match to TRBD1 (6 bases). Per germline, CDR1 DFQATT and CDR2 SNEGSKA (reference sequence). Trimming cost V 4 bases and J 8 bases, with 20 bases left between them. The CDR3 has 14 residues. The CDR3 loop is CSANSGQNEMGYTF. The CDR3 coding sequence is TGCAGTGCTAATAGTGGACAGAACGAGATGGGCTACACCTTC.

The chain couples TRBV2 to TRBJ2-7; no definite D call. The CDR3 consists of 14 residues. Between the trimmed V and J ends, which lost 8 bases and 2 bases, there was a span of 16 bases. Per germline, CDR1 SNHLY and CDR2 FYNNEI. This CDR3 reads CASGPRAQAYEQYF. In nucleotides, the CDR3 is TGTGCCAGCGGTCCGAGAGCCCAAGCCTACGAGCAGTACTTC.

The gene calls are TRBV30 and TRBJ2-7, with 7 bases lining up with TRBD1. Germline CDR1 and CDR2: GTSNPN and SVGIG (reference sequence). V shed 2 bases and J 1 base; nucleotides not matched to a gene: 2. The length of the CDR3 is 13 residues. CDR3 in DNA: TGTGCCTGGAGTCGGGACAGTTCCTACGAGCAGTACTTC. It yields the protein CAWSRDSSYEQYF.

Regarding this clonotype: A read error is possible here, since a much larger clone lies one base away. The gene calls are TRBV20-1 and TRBJ2-1, with 10 bases that match TRBD2. Trimming took 4 bases from V and 1 from J; bases not matched to a gene: 10. In germline, CDR1 is DFQATT, CDR2 SNEGSKA (reference sequence). CDR3 size: 17 residues. The chain's CDR3 is CSANLLAGRGSYNEQFF. CDR3 bases: TGCAGTGCTAATTTACTAGCGGGAAGGGGATCCTACAATGAGCAGTTCTTC.

This clonotype showed up many times. The V call is TRBV12-3 or TRBV12-4, the J call TRBJ2-3, with no clear D. The CDR3 has 11 amino acids. Trimming removed 8 bases from V and 6 bases from J, with 9 bases in between. The CDR3 DNA follows: TGTGCCAGCTCCCCTAGGGATACGCAGTATTTT. Its translation is CASSPRDTQYF.

The CDR3 loop reads CASSPTSLGGYTF. The CDR3 DNA sequence: TGTGCCAGCAGCCCGACTAGTTTGGGTGGCTACACCTTC. V and J are TRBV4-2 and TRBJ1-2, with unresolved D. Trimming took 4 bases from V and 7 from J, leaving 13 bases between them. CDR3 size: 13 residues. Germline assignment: CDR1 LGHNA and CDR2 YNFKEQ.

This clonotype was seen once. This chain links TRBV11-2 with TRBJ1-4; D remains unclear. Trimming cost V 1 base and J 8 bases, with 11 bases left between them. The CDR3 loop spans 14 amino acids. Germline values: CDR1 SGHAT, CDR2 FQNNGV. The CDR3 DNA follows: TGTGCCAGCAGCTTAGCCAGGTCGAACGAAAAACTGTTTTTT. As protein: CASSLARSNEKLFF.

The V and J genes are TRBV20-1 and TRBJ2-5; 8 nucleotides agree with TRBD1. Germline V gene data show CDR1 as DFQATT and CDR2 as SNEGSKA (reference sequence). The CDR3 covers 16 residues. The V and J ends lost 5 bases and 1 base, in that order; junction bases with no gene match: 12. The CDR3 nucleotides are TGCAGTGCTTTTCCCCTGGCCACAGGGGGCCAAGAGACCCAGTACTTC. Translation: CSAFPLATGGQETQYF.

This clonotype was counted once. V gene TRBV5-1 combines with J gene TRBJ2-7; D may correspond to TRBD1 or TRBD2 (6 bases each). Germline V gene lookup returns CDR1 SGHRS and CDR2 YFSETQ. This CDR3 spans 13 amino acids. V was shortened by 4 bases and J by 6 bases, with 14 bases between the two germline ends. For the CDR3, the DNA is TGCGCCAGCAGCCTGGAGGGGGGACGCGAGCAGTACTTC. Its translation: CASSLEGGREQYF.

V is TRBV10-3 and J is TRBJ1-2, with TRBD1 matching over 8 bases. The ends lost 7 bases at V and 7 bases at J; junction bases unmatched: 11. The CDR3 covers 14 residues. CDR1 and CDR2 (germline): ENHRY, SYGVKD. The CDR3 spells CAITLGQGLSGYTF. CDR3 in DNA: TGTGCCATCACCTTAGGACAGGGTCTGAGTGGCTACACCTTC.

Concerning this clonotype: One end of the junction is discordant with germline, which a read error may explain. The chain couples TRBV7-7 to TRBJ2-7; a weak D match, TRBD1 (5 bases). The CDR3 totals 13 residues. Per germline, CDR1 SSHAT and CDR2 FNYEAQ (reference sequence). This CDR3 is CASSLYQGDEQYF. As DNA, the CDR3 is TGTGCTAGCAGCTTATATCAAGGGGACGAGCAGTACTTC.